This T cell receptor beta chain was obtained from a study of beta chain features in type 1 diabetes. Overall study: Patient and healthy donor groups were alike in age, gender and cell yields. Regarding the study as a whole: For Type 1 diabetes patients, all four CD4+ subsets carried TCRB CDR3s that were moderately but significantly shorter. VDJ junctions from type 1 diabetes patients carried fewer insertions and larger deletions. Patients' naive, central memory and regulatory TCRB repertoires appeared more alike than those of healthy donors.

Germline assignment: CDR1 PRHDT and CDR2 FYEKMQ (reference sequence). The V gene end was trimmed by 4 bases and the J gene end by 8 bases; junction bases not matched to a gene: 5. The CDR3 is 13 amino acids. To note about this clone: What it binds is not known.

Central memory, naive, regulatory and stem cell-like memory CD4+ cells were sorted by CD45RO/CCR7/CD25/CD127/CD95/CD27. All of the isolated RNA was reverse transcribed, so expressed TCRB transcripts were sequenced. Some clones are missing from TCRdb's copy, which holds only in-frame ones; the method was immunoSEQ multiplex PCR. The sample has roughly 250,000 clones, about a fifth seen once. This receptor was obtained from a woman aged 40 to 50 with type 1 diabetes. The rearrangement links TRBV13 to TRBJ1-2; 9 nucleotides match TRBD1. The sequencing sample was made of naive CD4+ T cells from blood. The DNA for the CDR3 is TGTGCCAGCAGCTCGGGACAGGGTAGGGGCTACACCTTC. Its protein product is CASSSGQGRGYTF.